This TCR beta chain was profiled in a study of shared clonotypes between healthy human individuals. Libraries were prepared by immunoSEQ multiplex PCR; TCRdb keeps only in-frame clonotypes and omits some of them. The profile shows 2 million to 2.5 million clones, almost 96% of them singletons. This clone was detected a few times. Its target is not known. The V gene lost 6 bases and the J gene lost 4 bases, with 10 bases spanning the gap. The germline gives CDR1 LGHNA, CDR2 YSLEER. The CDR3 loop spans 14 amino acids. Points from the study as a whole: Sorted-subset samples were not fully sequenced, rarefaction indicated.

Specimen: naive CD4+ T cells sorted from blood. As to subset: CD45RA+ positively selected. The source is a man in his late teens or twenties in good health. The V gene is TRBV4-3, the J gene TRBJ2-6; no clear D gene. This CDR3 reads CASRPTTGANVLTF. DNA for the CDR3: TGCGCCAGCAGACCGACGACAGGGGCCAACGTCCTGACTTTC.